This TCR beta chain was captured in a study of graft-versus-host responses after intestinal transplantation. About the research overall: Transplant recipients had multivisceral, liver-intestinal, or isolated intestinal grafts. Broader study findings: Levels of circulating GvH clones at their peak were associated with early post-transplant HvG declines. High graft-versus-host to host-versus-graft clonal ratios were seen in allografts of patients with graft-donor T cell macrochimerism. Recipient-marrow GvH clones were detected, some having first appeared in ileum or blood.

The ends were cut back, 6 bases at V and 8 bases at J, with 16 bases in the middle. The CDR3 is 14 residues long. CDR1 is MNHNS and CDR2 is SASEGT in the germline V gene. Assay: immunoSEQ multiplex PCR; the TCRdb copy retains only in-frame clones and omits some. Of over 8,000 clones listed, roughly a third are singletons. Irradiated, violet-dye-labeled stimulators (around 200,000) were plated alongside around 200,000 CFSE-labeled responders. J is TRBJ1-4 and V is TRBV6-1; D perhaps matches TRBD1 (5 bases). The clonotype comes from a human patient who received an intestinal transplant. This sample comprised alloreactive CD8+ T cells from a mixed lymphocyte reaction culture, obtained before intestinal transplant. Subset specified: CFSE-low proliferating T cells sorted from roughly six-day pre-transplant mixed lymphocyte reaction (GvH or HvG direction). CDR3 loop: CASRLRGLQEKLFF. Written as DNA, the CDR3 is TGTGCCAGCAGACTTCGGGGACTTCAGGAAAAACTGTTTTTT.